What follows are 24 T cell receptor beta chains derived from one specimen sequenced in a study of T cell changes during pregnancy in multiple sclerosis. Assay: immunoSEQ multiplex PCR; the TCRdb copy retains only in-frame clones and omits some. The sample shows roughly 61,000 clones, approximately 90% of them seen only once. Sequenced here: peripheral blood, sampled in the first trimester of pregnancy. All receptors derive from a female donor in good health, enrolled as a control in a pregnancy study.

The chain couples TRBV4-3 to TRBJ2-3; possible D gene TRBD1, 6 bases. V gave up 0 bases and J gave up 7 bases, with 17 bases separating them. This CDR3 region has 16 residues. The germline V gene has CDR1 LGHNA and CDR2 YSLEER. The CDR3 DNA is TGCGCCAGCAGCCAAGAGGATAAACAGGGCCACAATACGCAGTATTTT. Protein: CASSQEDKQGHNTQYF.

This clone appeared a single time. The chain recombines TRBV11-2 with TRBJ2-2; TRBD2 might be the D (5 bases). V was shortened by 8 bases and J by 5 bases, with 18 bases between the two germline ends. The germline V gene has CDR1 SGHAT and CDR2 FQNNGV. This CDR3 is 15 amino acids long. The CDR3 loop reads CASGSGIPGTGELFF. The CDR3 DNA sequence: TGTGCCAGCGGATCGGGGATTCCAGGAACCGGGGAGCTGTTTTTT.

J is TRBJ2-3 and V is TRBV5-4, with 7 bases that match TRBD1. The germline V gene encodes CDR1 SGHNT and CDR2 YYREEE (reference sequence). The CDR3 sequence is 15 residues long. The J segment lost 0 bases and the V segment lost 5 bases, leaving 6 bases of the junction unmatched. The CDR3 here is CASRRGGQSTDTQYF. The DNA for the CDR3 is TGTGCCAGCAGGCGAGGGGGACAGAGCACAGATACGCAGTATTTT. The whole variable domain, filled in from reference TRBV5-4 and TRBJ2-3, reads ETGVTQSPTHLIKTRGQQVTLRCSSQSGHNTVSWYQQALGQGPQFIFQYYREEENGRGNFPPRFSGLQFPNYSSELNVNALELDDSALYLCASRRGGQSTDTQYFGPGTRLTVL.

The chain joins TRBV6-5 to TRBJ2-2; 11 positions agree with TRBD1. Per the germline V gene, CDR1 is MNHEY and CDR2 is SVGAGI. V was pared by 6 bases and J by 5 bases, with 2 bases of the junction left unmatched. The CDR3 loop spans 14 amino acids. CDR3 sequence reads: CASRRDRGTGELFF. The DNA for the CDR3 is TGTGCCAGCAGGAGGGACAGGGGGACCGGGGAGCTGTTTTTT.

The V call is TRBV4-3, the J call TRBJ2-1; 11 bases align to TRBD2. The V gene end was trimmed by 4 bases and the J gene end by 8 bases; junction bases not matched to a gene: 4. This CDR3 spans 14 amino acids. Germline values: CDR1 LGHNA, CDR2 YSLEER. Written as DNA, the CDR3 is TGCGCCAGCAGCCGACTAGCGGGGCCGGATGAGCAGTTCTTC. This sequence encodes CASSRLAGPDEQFF.

The V gene is TRBV5-5, the J gene TRBJ1-1; unclear D gene. The CDR3 length is 14 residues. CDR1 is SGHKS, CDR2 YYEKEE, per germline (reference sequence). Trimming left V 6 bases short and J 3 bases short, with 15 bases between. The CDR3 coding sequence is TGTGCCAGCACCCCTCCGCCCGGGGACACTGAAGCTTTCTTT. It encodes CASTPPPGDTEAFF.

The chain links TRBV30 to TRBJ1-1; 8 nucleotides line up with TRBD1. Trimming at V came to 0 bases and at J to 3 bases, leaving 6 bases not matched to a gene. Germline CDR1 reads GTSNPN; CDR2 reads SVGIG (reference sequence). CDR3 size: 15 residues. CDR3 sequence: CAWSVPRGQDTEAFF. The CDR3 DNA sequence: TGTGCCTGGAGTGTCCCCAGGGGGCAGGACACTGAAGCTTTCTTT.

The V gene is TRBV5-1, the J gene TRBJ1-1, with unresolved D. Trimming stripped 5 bases from V and 8 bases from J, with 10 bases between. Germline V gives CDR1 SGHRS, CDR2 YFSETQ. This CDR3 region has 11 residues. The CDR3, as DNA: TGCGCCAGCAGGTCTGAGGGAGAAGCTTTCTTT. It translates to CASRSEGEAFF.

This chain connects TRBV7-9 to TRBJ1-1; a possible D gene is TRBD1 (6 bases). Trimming cost V 1 base and J 4 bases, with 10 bases left between them. Germline V lookup: CDR1 SEHNR, CDR2 FQNEAQ (reference sequence). This CDR3 comprises 14 residues. The CDR3 sequence: CASSLGGLSTEAFF. In DNA, the CDR3 is TGTGCCAGCAGCTTAGGGGGGCTTAGCACTGAAGCTTTCTTT.

The chain uses TRBV10-3 and TRBJ2-2, with D possibly being TRBD1 (6 bases). Germline CDR1 and CDR2: ENHRY and SYGVKD. The CDR3 consists of 15 residues. The V end was cut by 0 bases, the J end by 4 bases, with 9 bases between. CDR3 bases: TGTGCCATCAGTGAGTCCCAGGGGAGCACCGGGGAGCTGTTTTTT. Its translation: CAISESQGSTGELFF.

This sequence joins TRBV10-3 and TRBJ1-2; tentatively, D is TRBD1 (6 bases). CDR3 length: 16 amino acids. The germline CDR1 and CDR2 sequences are ENHRY and SYGVKD. V shed 3 bases and J shed 3 bases, with 17 bases lying between them. DNA for the CDR3: TGTGCCATCAGTGAACCATCCACTCAGGGGTACTATGGCTACACCTTC. Translation gives CAISEPSTQGYYGYTF.

CDR3 nucleotide sequence: TGCGCCAGCAGCTCGTCCGGGACAGGGGCCTCCTATGGCTACACCTTC. Protein sequence: CASSSSGTGASYGYTF. The V call is TRBV5-1, the J call TRBJ1-2, with 10 bases that match TRBD1. This CDR3 has 16 residues. Germline-derived CDR1 and CDR2 are SGHRS and YFSETQ. J was trimmed by 4 bases and V by 3 bases; bases with no gene match: 9.

The chain recombines TRBV4-2 with TRBJ2-5; maybe TRBD1 (5 bases). Trimming left V 0 bases short and J 5 bases short, with 16 bases between. The length of the CDR3 is 16 residues. Germline-derived CDR1 and CDR2 are LGHNA and YNFKEQ. CDR3: CASSQDSRMPGETQYF. The CDR3, as DNA: TGTGCCAGCAGCCAAGATTCGCGCATGCCAGGGGAGACCCAGTACTTC.

V usage is TRBV14 and J usage is TRBJ1-3; TRBD1 aligns across 7 bases. CDR3 length: 16 amino acids. The J segment lost 0 bases and the V segment lost 0 bases, leaving 2 bases of the junction unmatched. The germline V gene encodes CDR1 SGHDN and CDR2 FVKESK. The CDR3 DNA is TGTGCCAGCAGCCAAGACACAGGGGCCTCTGGAAACACCATATATTTT. Protein product: CASSQDTGASGNTIYF.

This clone was recorded only once. This sequence joins TRBV5-6 and TRBJ1-4, with TRBD1 as a possible D gene (6 bases). Germline assignment: CDR1 SGHDT and CDR2 YYEEEE. Deletions cut 4 bases from V and 8 bases from J, with 15 bases between. The CDR3 totals 14 residues. CDR3 DNA: TGTGCCAGCAGCCCAGGGGCAGAGTGGGAAAAACTGTTTTTT. Translating gives CASSPGAEWEKLFF.

The chain combines TRBV30 with TRBJ1-2; D is possibly TRBD1 (6 bases). From germline, CDR1 is GTSNPN and CDR2 SVGIG (reference sequence). V was trimmed by 0 bases and J by 7 bases, leaving 12 bases between them. The length of the CDR3 is 13 residues. Written as DNA, the CDR3 is TGTGCCTGGAGTGTGAACAGGGCGGCTGGCTACACCTTC. This encodes CAWSVNRAAGYTF.

The sample holds one count of this clone. The chain combines TRBV4-2 with TRBJ2-1, with 11 positions matching TRBD1. Losses at the gene ends were 0 bases for V and 4 bases for J; bases not matched to a gene: 2. CDR1 is LGHNA and CDR2 is YNFKEQ in the germline V gene. This CDR3 is 16 amino acids long. The CDR3 protein is CASSQDWDRGYNEQFF. The CDR3 region has the DNA TGTGCCAGCAGCCAAGACTGGGACAGGGGGTACAATGAGCAGTTCTTC.

The chain couples TRBV7-2 to TRBJ1-2, with D possibly TRBD1 on 5 matching bases. V gave up 5 bases and J gave up 8 bases, with 18 bases separating them. CDR1 and CDR2 (germline): SGHTA, FQGNSA. The CDR3 runs to 14 residues. As DNA, the CDR3 is TGTGCCAGCAGCGTCAATCCCGGGGGTAGCGGCTACACCTTC. This gives the protein CASSVNPGGSGYTF.

The rearrangement links TRBV5-6 to TRBJ1-2, with 9 bases fitting TRBD1. This CDR3 contains 15 residues. V was clipped by 1 base and J by 4 bases; unmatched bases: 5. Germline V gene lookup returns CDR1 SGHDT and CDR2 YYEEEE. CDR3 amino acids: CASSLTGTGPYGYTF. The DNA of the CDR3 is TGTGCCAGCAGCTTGACCGGGACAGGGCCCTATGGCTACACCTTC.

The chain recombines TRBV4-3 with TRBJ1-2, with a possible D match to TRBD1 (5 bases). Germline CDR1 reads LGHNA; CDR2 reads YSLEER. This CDR3 is 15 amino acids long. The V and J ends lost 8 bases and 7 bases respectively, with 23 bases between them. The CDR3 protein is CASEPGRMGGGGYTF. CDR3 bases: TGCGCCAGCGAACCCGGAAGGATGGGGGGTGGTGGCTACACCTTC.

The chain is built from TRBV6-6 and TRBJ2-1; TRBD1 might be the D (6 bases). The germline V and J ends were trimmed by 6 bases and 6 bases, with 12 bases remaining between them. The germline gives CDR1 MNHNY, CDR2 SVGAGI (reference sequence). The CDR3 totals 13 residues. CDR3 in DNA: TGTGCCAGCAGCGTTACAGGGTTCAATGAGCAGTTCTTC. Amino acid sequence: CASSVTGFNEQFF.

The chain is built from TRBV23-1 and TRBJ1-5; 11 bases are a match to TRBD1. TRBV23-1 is classed as an ORF, of uncertain function. Trimming removed 9 bases from V and 6 bases from J; junction bases left unmatched: 7. The CDR3 has 14 amino acids. DNA for the CDR3: TGCGCCAGACCGGACAGGGGGCACAGTCAGCCCCAGCATTTT. Protein product: CARPDRGHSQPQHF.

The CDR3 coding sequence is TGTGCCAGCAGCCCCGGTTCTGAGACCCAGTACTTC. It specifies CASSPGSETQYF. V usage is TRBV9 and J usage is TRBJ2-5, with D unresolved. Looked up from germline, CDR1 is SGDLS and CDR2 is YYNGEE. The CDR3 runs to 12 residues. Between the trimmed V and J ends, which lost 4 bases and 5 bases, there was a span of 9 bases.

This chain uses TRBV18 with TRBJ1-2; weak D call: TRBD1 (5 bases). The V end lost 6 bases, the J end lost 6 bases, and 14 bases lay between the germline ends. The germline V gene has CDR1 KGHSH and CDR2 LQKENI. The CDR3 is 13 residues long. CDR3 sequence reads: CASSRQGVHGYTF. In DNA form, the CDR3 reads TGTGCCAGCTCGCGCCAGGGTGTTCATGGCTACACCTTC.